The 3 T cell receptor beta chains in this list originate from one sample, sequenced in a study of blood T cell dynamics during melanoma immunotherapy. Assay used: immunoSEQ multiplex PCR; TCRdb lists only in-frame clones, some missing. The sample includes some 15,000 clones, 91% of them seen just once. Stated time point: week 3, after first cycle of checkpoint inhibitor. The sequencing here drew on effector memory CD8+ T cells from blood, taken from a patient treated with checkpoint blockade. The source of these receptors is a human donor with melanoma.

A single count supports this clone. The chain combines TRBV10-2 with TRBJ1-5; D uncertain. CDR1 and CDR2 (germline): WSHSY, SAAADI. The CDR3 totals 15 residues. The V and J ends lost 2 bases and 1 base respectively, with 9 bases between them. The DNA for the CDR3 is TGCGCCAGCAGTGAGGGTAGGGCAAGCAATCAGCCCCAGCATTTT. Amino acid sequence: CASSEGRASNQPQHF.

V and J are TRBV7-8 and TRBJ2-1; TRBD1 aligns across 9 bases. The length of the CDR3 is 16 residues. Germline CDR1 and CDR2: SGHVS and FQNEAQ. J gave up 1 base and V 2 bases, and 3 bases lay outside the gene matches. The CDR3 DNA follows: TGTGCCAGCAGCTTACCGGGACAGGGATCCTACAATGAGCAGTTCTTC. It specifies CASSLPGQGSYNEQFF.

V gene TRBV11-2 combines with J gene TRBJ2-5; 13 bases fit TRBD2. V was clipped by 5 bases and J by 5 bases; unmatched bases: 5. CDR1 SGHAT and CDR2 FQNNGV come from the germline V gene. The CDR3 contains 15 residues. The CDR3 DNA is TGTGCCAGCAGCCTCGGACTAGCGGGAGCGGAGACCCAGTACTTC. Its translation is CASSLGLAGAETQYF.